Following are 8 T cell receptor beta chains from one sample sequenced in a study of control samples from healthy donors and cancer patients. The repertoire was sequenced with immunoSEQ multiplex PCR; TCRdb's copy has only in-frame clones and lacks some. The table shows 98,000 or so clones, with over 60% occurring only once. Sequenced material: blood. These receptors all come from a woman aged 30 to 39 in good health.

The rearrangement uses TRBV4-2 and TRBJ2-3; D tentatively reads TRBD1 or TRBD2 (6 bases each). The CDR3 has 15 amino acids. Trimming removed 6 bases from V and 1 base from J, with 14 bases in between. Germline CDR1 reads LGHNA; CDR2 reads YNFKEQ. The CDR3 spells CASRLEGVGTDTQYF. Here the CDR3 DNA reads TGTGCCAGCAGACTGGAGGGGGTCGGCACAGATACGCAGTATTTT.

The chain employs TRBV6-5 and TRBJ2-2, with D unclear. Germline loops: CDR1 MNHEY, CDR2 SVGAGI. The CDR3 length is 15 residues. With 6 bases removed from V and 3 bases from J, the gap between germline ends came to 14 bases. CDR3 sequence: CASSPFRTHTGELFF. The CDR3 bases are TGTGCCAGCAGCCCCTTCCGGACCCACACCGGGGAGCTGTTTTTT.

This clone was counted between two and nine times. The chain has TRBV6-6 and TRBJ1-1; 9 bases map to TRBD1. The trim removed 6 bases at V and 1 base at J, leaving 6 bases unmatched. CDR3 length equals 15 residues. Germline-derived CDR1 and CDR2 are MNHNY and SVGAGI (reference sequence). The CDR3 DNA reads as TGTGCCAGCAGGTGGGACAGGGAACGGAACACTGAAGCTTTCTTT. It yields the protein CASRWDRERNTEAFF.

This clone showed up just a few times. The genes are TRBV7-3 and TRBJ2-1; the match to TRBD1 covers 8 bases. From germline, CDR1 is SGHTA and CDR2 FQGTGA. The J segment lost 7 bases and the V segment lost 4 bases, leaving 6 bases of the junction unmatched. This CDR3 is built from 14 residues. CDR3 nucleotides: TGTGCCAGCAGCTCACAGGGGGTTTGGAATGAGCAGTTCTTC. It translates to CASSSQGVWNEQFF.

This clone was observed once. The V and J genes are TRBV9 and TRBJ1-2, with a possible D match to TRBD1 (5 bases). The CDR3 runs 16 residues. Trimming stripped 1 base from V and 3 bases from J, with 16 bases between. The germline V gene has CDR1 SGDLS and CDR2 YYNGEE. The CDR3 DNA follows: TGTGCCAGCAGCGTACTGTCTCCGGGACGGGACTATGGCTACACCTTC. Translated: CASSVLSPGRDYGYTF.

The chain joins TRBV25-1 to TRBJ1-6, with TRBD1 matching 12 bases. Germline V gene sequence: CDR1 MGHDK, CDR2 SYGVNS. The CDR3 has 16 amino acids. J was trimmed by 7 bases and V by 5 bases; bases with no gene match: 6. CDR3 sequence reads: CASSNTGTGGNSPLHF. As DNA, the CDR3 is TGTGCCAGCAGTAACACCGGGACAGGGGGCAATTCACCCCTCCACTTT.

The rearrangement uses TRBV5-5 and TRBJ1-6; tentative D call: TRBD1 (5 bases). Per germline, CDR1 SGHKS and CDR2 YYEKEE (reference sequence). Trimming took 4 bases from V and 4 from J, leaving 15 bases between them. CDR3 length: 16 residues. CDR3 sequence (DNA): TGTGCCAGCAGCGACCGACAGACCTCTTATAATTCACCCCTCCACTTT. It is translated as CASSDRQTSYNSPLHF. Looking up the rest from reference TRBV5-5 and TRBJ1-6 gives the full variable domain: DAGVTQSPTHLIKTRGQQVTLRCSPISGHKSVSWYQQVLGQGPQFIFQYYEKEERGRGNFPDRFSARQFPNYSSELNVNALLLGDSALYLCASSDRQTSYNSPLHFGNGTRLTVT.

The gene calls are TRBV6-1 and TRBJ2-6, with D possibly being TRBD2 (6 bases). Germline V gene data show CDR1 as MNHNS and CDR2 as SASEGT. The CDR3 covers 14 residues. The V end lost 2 bases, the J end lost 12 bases, and 14 bases lay between the germline ends. The CDR3 sequence is CASSEKGGAGVLTF. CDR3 bases: TGTGCCAGCAGTGAAAAGGGCGGGGCGGGCGTCCTGACTTTC.